This entry describes one T cell receptor (beta chain). The antigen is unknown. This CDR3 spans 16 amino acids. V lost 1 base and J 4 bases, leaving 14 bases between the germline ends. Germline V gives CDR1 MGHRA, CDR2 YSYEKL. The repertoire was sequenced with immunoSEQ multiplex PCR; TCRdb's copy has only in-frame clones and lacks some. The sample consists of 15,000 to 20,000 clones, 80% of them appearing once. Lymphocytes from graft epithelium and lamina propria were isolated. The entry originates in a study of graft-versus-host responses after intestinal transplantation. Study background: Induction using anti-thymocyte globulin, followed by tacrolimus and steroids for roughly 3 years, was given to all recipients.

Overall study results and limits: Within allografts, high graft-versus-host to host-versus-graft clonal ratios were seen among patients with graft-donor T cell macrochimerism. Investigators detected GvH clones in recipient marrow, with some emerging earlier in ileum or blood.

Sequences were derived from ileum tissue, sampled just over 100 days after intestinal transplant. The rearrangement uses TRBV4-1 and TRBJ1-5, with D tentatively TRBD1 (5 bases). This sequence originates from a human patient who received an intestinal transplant, so some T cells may come from the graft donor. In nucleotides, the CDR3 is TGCGCCAGCAGCCAAGCCGTGGGGGTTGGTAATCAGCCCCAGCATTTT. It is translated as CASSQAVGVGNQPQHF.